These 25 T cell receptor beta chains were all obtained from the same sample, sequenced in a study of shared clonotypes between healthy human individuals. Using immunoSEQ multiplex PCR, the repertoire was profiled, and TCRdb retains in-frame clones only, with some absent. The table includes about 610,000 clones, roughly 97% detected once. Source material: naive CD4+ T cells sorted from blood. Specified subset: CD45RA+ positively selected. Every receptor here comes from a woman in her twenties or thirties in good health.

The chain employs TRBV7-3 and TRBJ2-2; 8 bases align to TRBD1. The V gene end was trimmed by 0 bases and the J gene end by 6 bases; junction bases not matched to a gene: 3. CDR3 length: 15 residues. Germline loops: CDR1 SGHTA, CDR2 FQGTGA. This CDR3 reads CASSLTLQGAGELFF. CDR3 bases: TGTGCCAGCAGCTTAACCTTACAGGGGGCCGGGGAGCTGTTTTTT. Supplemented by reference TRBV7-3 and TRBJ2-2, the full variable domain reads GAGVSQTPSNKVTEKGKYVELRCDPISGHTALYWYRQSLGQGPEFLIYFQGTGAADDSGLPNDRFFAVRPEGSVSTLKIQRTERGDSAVYLCASSLTLQGAGELFFGEGSRLTVL.

V is TRBV28 and J is TRBJ2-1, with TRBD1 identical over 9 bases. The CDR3 is made up of 16 amino acids. The germline V gene has CDR1 MDHEN and CDR2 SYDVKM. V gave up 5 bases and J gave up 3 bases; unmatched junction bases: 8. CDR3 loop: CASSAQGQGLYNEQFF. DNA for the CDR3: TGTGCCAGCAGTGCCCAGGGACAGGGCCTCTACAATGAGCAGTTCTTC.

The rearrangement links TRBV7-8 to TRBJ2-7; TRBD2 is a possible D gene (6 bases). CDR1 is SGHVS, CDR2 FQNEAQ, per germline. Trimming pared 5 bases from V and 0 bases from J, leaving 14 bases between. This CDR3 is 15 amino acids long. This CDR3 is CASSPLPGASYEQYF. The CDR3 nucleotides are TGTGCCAGCAGCCCGCTCCCGGGAGCCTCCTACGAGCAGTACTTC.

The chain links TRBV4-1 to TRBJ2-5, with D maybe TRBD1 (6 bases). CDR3 length: 15 residues. Germline CDR1 MGHRA, CDR2 YSYEKL. V was cut by 1 base and J by 11 bases, with 20 bases left in between. The CDR3 DNA sequence: TGCGCCAGCAGCCAAGCGGGGACACTCGTGGAAGAGCAGTACTTC. This codes for CASSQAGTLVEEQYF.

The V and J genes are TRBV5-1 and TRBJ2-2; D is unresolved. The CDR3 length is 14 residues. CDR1 is SGHRS, CDR2 YFSETQ, per germline. V lost 4 bases and J 6 bases, leaving 13 bases between the germline ends. CDR3 DNA: TGCGCCAGCAGCGTCCTGATTCAGGCCGGGGAGCTGTTTTTT. Protein product: CASSVLIQAGELFF.

V and J are TRBV14 and TRBJ2-3, with TRBD2 as a possible D gene (5 bases). Germline CDR1 and CDR2: SGHDN and FVKESK. The CDR3 length is 15 residues. Trimming pared 1 base from V and 2 bases from J, leaving 10 bases between. As DNA, the CDR3 is TGTGCCAGCAGCCAAGTGGGAGAGCTCACAGATACGCAGTATTTT. Translated, it gives CASSQVGELTDTQYF.

The gene calls are TRBV19 and TRBJ2-1; D possibly corresponds to TRBD2 (6 bases). The CDR3 spans 13 residues. Trimming took 6 bases from V and 4 from J, leaving 10 bases between them. CDR1 is LNHDA, CDR2 SQIVND, per germline (reference sequence). Here the CDR3 reads CASSLAAYNEQFF. In nucleotides, the CDR3 is TGTGCCAGTAGCTTAGCGGCGTACAATGAGCAGTTCTTC.

This chain connects TRBV5-1 to TRBJ2-7, with D possibly being TRBD2 (6 bases). The V and J ends lost 5 bases and 3 bases respectively, with 15 bases between them. Germline lookup yields CDR1 SGHRS and CDR2 YFSETQ. The CDR3 is made up of 14 amino acids. The CDR3 spells CASRAGQLVYEQYF. The CDR3 nucleotides read TGCGCCAGCAGGGCGGGGCAGTTAGTCTACGAGCAGTACTTC.

The chain uses TRBV5-4 and TRBJ2-1; a weak D match, TRBD1 (6 bases). The CDR3 is 15 residues long. Germline assignment: CDR1 SGHNT and CDR2 YYREEE (reference sequence). The germline V and J ends were trimmed by 0 bases and 8 bases, with 15 bases remaining between them. Written as DNA, the CDR3 is TGTGCCAGCAGCTTGGCAGGGGCTAGCATCCATGAGCAGTTCTTC. It specifies CASSLAGASIHEQFF.

This chain joins TRBV2 and TRBJ1-4, with 7 positions matching TRBD1. The V gene's germline CDR1 is SNHLY and CDR2 FYNNEI. There are 15 residues in the CDR3. Germline trimming cut 2 bases from V and 5 bases from J; bases unmatched to any gene: 5. The CDR3 sequence is CASSEPQGSNEKLFF. The CDR3 DNA follows: TGTGCCAGCAGTGAACCACAGGGGAGCAATGAAAAACTGTTTTTT.

The V call is TRBV5-6, the J call TRBJ2-1; weak D call: TRBD1 (5 bases). CDR3 size: 14 residues. Trimming left V 0 bases short and J 5 bases short, with 9 bases between. Germline CDR1 reads SGHDT; CDR2 reads YYEEEE. CDR3 residues: CASSLVDRNNEQFF. In DNA, the CDR3 is TGTGCCAGCAGCTTGGTCGACAGAAACAATGAGCAGTTCTTC.

This rearrangement joins TRBV10-1 to TRBJ2-2, with a possible D match to TRBD2 (6 bases). CDR1 and CDR2 (germline): WNHNN, SYGVQD (reference sequence). V was pared by 7 bases and J by 5 bases, with 11 bases between. This CDR3 contains 13 residues. As DNA, the CDR3 is TGCGCCAGCAATTTGGGGGGAACCGGGGAGCTGTTTTTT. Translation gives CASNLGGTGELFF.

The chain has TRBV19 and TRBJ2-7, with 12 bases fitting TRBD2. The length of the CDR3 is 14 residues. Trimming at V came to 6 bases and at J to 3 bases, leaving 3 bases not matched to a gene. From germline, CDR1 is LNHDA and CDR2 SQIVND (reference sequence). CDR3 in amino acids: CASSRTSGNYEQYF. CDR3 sequence (DNA): TGTGCCAGTAGCAGGACTAGCGGGAACTACGAGCAGTACTTC.

This chain links TRBV5-5 with TRBJ1-2; 7 positions match TRBD1. The J segment lost 8 bases and the V segment lost 4 bases, leaving 11 bases of the junction unmatched. Per germline, CDR1 SGHKS and CDR2 YYEKEE (reference sequence). CDR3 length: 14 amino acids. The CDR3 region has the DNA TGTGCCAGCAGCAAACCGACAGGGACCTTCGGCTACACCTTC. It codes for CASSKPTGTFGYTF.

This clone was observed once. V and J are TRBV11-2 and TRBJ1-1; the D is unclear. CDR3 size: 15 residues. Germline V gene sequence: CDR1 SGHAT, CDR2 FQNNGV. With 5 bases removed from V and 0 bases from J, the gap between germline ends came to 13 bases. This CDR3 is CASSPQVQMNTEAFF. The CDR3 DNA is TGTGCCAGCAGCCCGCAGGTTCAGATGAACACTGAAGCTTTCTTT.

This clone was seen only once. The same CDR3 can be traced to other DNA sequences in this sample. This rearrangement joins TRBV5-4 to TRBJ2-3; no clear D. Germline V gene lookup returns CDR1 SGHNT and CDR2 YYREEE (reference sequence). V shed 1 base and J shed 2 bases, with 2 bases lying between them. The CDR3 is 12 amino acids. CDR3 loop: CASSLTTDTQYF. For the CDR3, the DNA is TGTGCCAGCAGCTTGACCACAGATACGCAGTATTTT.

The chain combines TRBV5-1 with TRBJ2-7; D assignment may be TRBD1 or TRBD2 (5 bases each). The CDR3 loop spans 14 amino acids. The V end was cut by 5 bases, the J end by 2 bases, with 14 bases between. Germline lookup yields CDR1 SGHRS and CDR2 YFSETQ. DNA for the CDR3: TGCGCCAGCAGGCTGACATCGGGGCCCTACGAGCAGTACTTC. This sequence encodes CASRLTSGPYEQYF.

V is TRBV2 and J is TRBJ1-4; D gene ambiguous. This CDR3 contains 14 residues. Between the trimmed V and J ends, which lost 7 bases and 8 bases, there was a span of 17 bases. Germline CDR1 is SNHLY and CDR2 is FYNNEI. The chain's CDR3 is CASIPGGIGEKLFF. The CDR3 DNA sequence: TGTGCCAGCATTCCGGGAGGGATAGGGGAAAAACTGTTTTTT.

This chain uses TRBV10-3 with TRBJ2-2, with D maybe TRBD2 (6 bases). The CDR3 spans 14 residues. Germline CDR1 is ENHRY and CDR2 is SYGVKD. Between the trimmed V and J ends, which lost 4 bases and 6 bases, there was a span of 12 bases. The CDR3 is CAISGGGSAGELFF. The CDR3 DNA sequence: TGTGCCATCAGTGGTGGGGGGTCGGCCGGGGAGCTGTTTTTT.

The J gene is TRBJ2-7, the V gene TRBV11-2, with TRBD1 matching 9 bases. J lost 2 bases, V lost 1 base, and 9 bases had no gene match. Germline V CDR1 and CDR2: SGHAT, FQNNGV. The CDR3 is 17 amino acids. CDR3 in amino acids: CASSLVWSGTGTYEQYF. The CDR3 region has the DNA TGTGCCAGCAGCTTAGTTTGGAGCGGGACAGGGACCTACGAGCAGTACTTC.

The gene calls are TRBV5-8 and TRBJ1-5; D possibly corresponds to TRBD1 (6 bases). The germline V gene has CDR1 SGHTS and CDR2 YDEGEE. The CDR3 spans 17 residues. The V and J ends lost 3 bases and 0 bases respectively, with 16 bases between them. In nucleotides, the CDR3 is TGTGCCAGCAGCTGGGGGCTGGACAGTAATAGCAATCAGCCCCAGCATTTT. Protein product: CASSWGLDSNSNQPQHF. The full variable domain, its missing parts supplied by reference TRBV5-8 and TRBJ1-5, is EAGVTQSPTHLIKTRGQQATLRCSPISGHTSVYWYQQALGLGLQFLLWYDEGEERNRGNFPPRFSGRQFPNYSSELNVNALELEDSALYLCASSWGLDSNSNQPQHFGDGTRLSIL.

The V gene is TRBV4-1, the J gene TRBJ2-3; TRBD2 matches 9 bases. V trimming: 2 bases; J trimming: 6 bases; junction bases outside the gene matches: 6. The CDR3 is made up of 15 amino acids. CDR1 and CDR2 from the germline V gene are MGHRA and YSYEKL. The CDR3 region is CASSQIAGVGDTQYF. The CDR3, as DNA: TGCGCCAGCAGCCAAATAGCGGGAGTGGGGGATACGCAGTATTTT.

The CDR3 DNA reads as TGTGCCAGTAGCTGGGGACTGAGTCAGCCCCAGCATTTT. This gives the protein CASSWGLSQPQHF. The V and J genes are TRBV19 and TRBJ1-5; D might be TRBD1 (5 bases). CDR3 length: 13 amino acids. Trimming stripped 6 bases from V and 6 bases from J, with 12 bases between. CDR1 is LNHDA and CDR2 is SQIVND in the germline V gene (reference sequence).

V gene TRBV5-1 combines with J gene TRBJ2-3, with TRBD2 matching over 13 bases. Unmatched junction bases numbered 11, after V lost 4 bases and J lost 0 bases. Germline CDR1 SGHRS, CDR2 YFSETQ. The CDR3 totals 19 residues. CDR3 residues: CASSHGLAGALGSTDTQYF. In DNA, the CDR3 is TGCGCCAGCAGCCATGGACTAGCGGGAGCGTTGGGAAGCACAGATACGCAGTATTTT.

The chain carries TRBV18 and TRBJ1-5, with D possibly TRBD1 on 6 matching bases. Germline assignment: CDR1 KGHSH and CDR2 LQKENI. V lost 9 bases and J lost 3, with 12 bases in between. The CDR3 totals 13 residues. The CDR3 reads CASSQGNNQPQHF. In DNA form, the CDR3 reads TGTGCCAGTTCCCAGGGGAACAATCAGCCCCAGCATTTT.